The rows below give T cell receptor beta chains drawn from one sample of a study of T-cell memory formation after mild COVID-19. MiXCR was run by TCRdb on the 5' RACE reads, yielding one entry per CDR3 protein. The table lists fewer than 450,000 distinct CDR3 sequences, 20% to 25% of them singletons. The sequencing input was PBMCs or a T cell subset sorted from them (not recorded which). The source of these receptors is an adult woman who had mild COVID-19 (a few samples of this study predate the infection). Cell type and time point are not known. Each CDR3 is given with its conserved first and last residue. A D gene is named only where the DNA matches it firmly. Clone size is stated in some rows and not others, as once, few, many or a class when expanded.

d_call,clone_size,j_call,v_call,cdr3_nt,cdr3_aa
TRBD1,.,TRBJ1-1,TRBV3-1,TGTGCCAGCAGCCATAGGGACAGCGTCATGAACACTGAAGCTTTCTTT,CASSHRDSVMNTEAFF
.,.,TRBJ1-2,TRBV4-2,TGTGCCAGCAGCCAACGCGGGTTGGACTATGGCTACACCTTC,CASSQRGLDYGYTF
.,few,TRBJ2-3,TRBV6-2/TRBV6-3,TGTGCCATCTCCGGGCCTCCGGGAGATACGCAGTATTTT,CAISGPPGDTQYF
.,.,TRBJ1-6,TRBV4-1,TGCGCCAGCAGCCAAGCGGAGCTCAATTCACCCCTCCACTTT,CASSQAELNSPLHF
.,.,TRBJ2-3,TRBV7-3,TGTGCCAGCAGCAGGGGATCCTCTAGCACAGATACGCAGTATTTT,CASSRGSSSTDTQYF
TRBD2,few,TRBJ2-5,TRBV9,TGTGCCAGCAGCGGAGCCGGGACTACCCAAGAGACCCAGTACTTC,CASSGAGTTQETQYF
TRBD2,.,TRBJ2-7,TRBV6-5,TGTGCCAGCAGGAATAGCGGGCCGAGTTACGAGCAGTACTTC,CASRNSGPSYEQYF
.,.,TRBJ2-7,TRBV5-1,TGCGCCAGCAAGGTTAGGACCTTGACCTACGAGCAGTACTTC,CASKVRTLTYEQYF
.,.,TRBJ2-1,TRBV5-1,TGCGCCAGCAGCTTGTCTGGGGATATTACAAATGAGCAGTTCTTC,CASSLSGDITNEQFF
.,.,TRBJ1-2,TRBV6-6,TGTGCCAGCAGTTACTCGCCAGTCCGGACCTATGGCTACACCTTC,CASSYSPVRTYGYTF
.,few,TRBJ1-3,TRBV25-1,TGTGCCAGCAGTGAATCGCTAGACTCTGGAAACACCATATATTTT,CASSESLDSGNTIYF
.,.,TRBJ2-7,TRBV9,TGTGCCAGCAGCGCCCGAAGTAGCTCCTACGAGCAGTACTTC,CASSARSSSYEQYF
.,.,TRBJ2-5,TRBV24-1,TGTGCCACCAGTGATGGGTGGATCCACTTC,CATSDGWIHF
.,many,TRBJ2-3,TRBV10-3,TGTGCCATCAGTCCCCAGGGTGCAACAGATACGCAGTATTTT,CAISPQGATDTQYF
.,few,TRBJ2-1,TRBV27,TGTGCCAGCAGTTTATCATCCGCAAATGAGCAGTTCTTC,CASSLSSANEQFF
.,many,TRBJ2-3,TRBV6-5,TGTGCCAGCAGTCAAACAGGCTTTCCTCGGGTAGATACGCAGTATTTT,CASSQTGFPRVDTQYF
.,few,TRBJ2-1,TRBV15,TGTGCCACCAGCAGAGATAAGGTGCCGGGCGGGAACTCCTACAATGAGCAGTTCTTC,CATSRDKVPGGNSYNEQFF
TRBD1,few,TRBJ1-5,TRBV12-3/TRBV12-4,TGTGCCAGCAGTGGGGGGGACAGGGGCGGGCAGCCCCAGCATTTT,CASSGGDRGGQPQHF
.,many,TRBJ2-3,TRBV27,TGTGCCAGCAGTTTATGGAGGGGCGCGTGGAACACAGATACGCAGTATTTT,CASSLWRGAWNTDTQYF
TRBD1,.,TRBJ1-1,TRBV20-1,TGCAGTGCTAGAGGGCAGGGGGAGAACACTGAAGCTTTCTTT,CSARGQGENTEAFF
.,few,TRBJ1-2,TRBV6-1,TGTGCCAGCAGTGAAATTCGCGGGGGGTCGAGCTATGGCTACACCTTC,CASSEIRGGSSYGYTF
.,.,TRBJ2-1,TRBV11-2,TGTGCCAGCAGCTTCAGTGGGACCCGCTCCTACAATGAGCAGTTCTTC,CASSFSGTRSYNEQFF
TRBD1,.,TRBJ2-7,TRBV24-1,TGTGCCACCAGTCCGGGCAGGGGGACCTACGAGCAGTACTTC,CATSPGRGTYEQYF
TRBD2,.,TRBJ2-3,TRBV5-1,TGCGCCAGCAGGCGGACTAGCGGGAGGGTTGGAGATACGCAGTATTTT,CASRRTSGRVGDTQYF
TRBD1,few,TRBJ2-7,TRBV20-1,TGCAGTGCCACGACAGGGGCCTACGAGCAGTACTTC,CSATTGAYEQYF
TRBD1,.,TRBJ2-7,TRBV4-1,TGCGCCAGCAGCCAAGACCCCTCCGGGACAGGACCCTACGAGCAGTACTTC,CASSQDPSGTGPYEQYF
.,.,TRBJ2-7,TRBV9,TGTGCCAGCAGCGTAGGTTGGGGGCAGGCCTACGAGCAGTACTTC,CASSVGWGQAYEQYF
.,few,TRBJ1-5,TRBV12-3/TRBV12-4,TGTGCCAGCAGTGGGGGGCCCAATCAGCCCCAGCATTTT,CASSGGPNQPQHF
TRBD1,.,TRBJ1-2,TRBV12-3/TRBV12-4,TGTGCCAGTGAGGGGGCAGACTATGGCTACACCTTC,CASEGADYGYTF
TRBD1,.,TRBJ2-6,TRBV6-6,TGTGCCAGCAGTCCGACCGGGACAGGGGGCCATGGGGCCAACGTCCTGACTTTC,CASSPTGTGGHGANVLTF
TRBD1,.,TRBJ2-2,TRBV6-5,TGTGCCAGCAGACTACTCTACAGGGGGCGAAACGGGGAGCTGTTTTTT,CASRLLYRGRNGELFF
TRBD2,.,TRBJ2-3,TRBV7-3,TGTGCCAGCAGCTCCCAGCTAGCGGGAGGGCCAGGAGATACGCAGTATTTT,CASSSQLAGGPGDTQYF
TRBD1,few,TRBJ2-2,TRBV4-3,TGCGCCAGCAGCGAACAGGGGTACACCGGGGAGCTGTTTTTT,CASSEQGYTGELFF
.,.,TRBJ1-2,TRBV7-8,TGTGCCAGCAGCTTCGGGGGAGGAGGCGGCTACACCTTC,CASSFGGGGGYTF
TRBD1,few,TRBJ1-5,TRBV29-1,TGCAGCGTTGAGGCTGGACAGGGGGCCGTTTTC,CSVEAGQGAVF
TRBD1,.,TRBJ2-1,TRBV12-3/TRBV12-4,TGTGCCAGCAGCGGCGGGACAGGCAGTGAGCAGTTCTTC,CASSGGTGSEQFF
TRBD2,few,TRBJ2-7,TRBV5-1,TGCGCCAGCAGTGCGGGGGGCCGGTCCTACGAGCAGTACTTC,CASSAGGRSYEQYF
TRBD2,few,TRBJ2-1,TRBV5-5,TGTGCCAGCAGCCCTCAGTGGGTAGCGGGGGGGAATGAGCAGTTCTTC,CASSPQWVAGGNEQFF
.,few,TRBJ1-3,TRBV15,TGTGCCACCAGCAGAGATAAGGGGCGGGCTGGAAACACCATATATTTT,CATSRDKGRAGNTIYF
TRBD2,.,TRBJ2-1,TRBV9,TGTGCCAGCAGCGATCGGGAGGTCCCCTACAATGAGCAGTTCTTC,CASSDREVPYNEQFF
TRBD1,.,TRBJ2-3,TRBV7-8,TGTGCCAGCAGCTGGGACAGGGGGTCGACAGATACGCAGTATTTT,CASSWDRGSTDTQYF
.,.,TRBJ2-6,TRBV25-1,TGTGCCAGCAGTGAGGAGGGGCCCCCCTTCCTCTCTGGGGCCAACGTCCTGACTTTC,CASSEEGPPFLSGANVLTF
TRBD2,few,TRBJ2-3,TRBV11-2,TGTGCCAGCAGCTTCAGTTGGCCTCGTGCCGGGAGGTCCTCTAGCACAGATACGCAGTATTTT,CASSFSWPRAGRSSSTDTQYF